Below are 5 T cell receptor beta chains sequenced from a single sample in a study of T cell responses to AZD1222 COVID-19 vaccine. Repertoires were generated with immunoSEQ multiplex PCR, while TCRdb's copy carries only in-frame clones and drops some. The listing records some 150,000 clones. The sequenced sample consisted of peripheral blood. The source is an adult in good health.

The V gene is TRBV4-1, the J gene TRBJ1-2; 10 bases line up with TRBD1. With V trimmed by 0 bases and J by 6 bases, 4 bases remained unmatched. Germline V CDR1 and CDR2: MGHRA, YSYEKL. The CDR3 length is 15 residues. The CDR3 reads CASSQEGTGVDGYTF. Here the CDR3 DNA reads TGCGCCAGCAGCCAAGAGGGGACAGGGGTGGATGGCTACACCTTC.

V and J are TRBV7-2 and TRBJ1-3; no reliable D call. Germline CDR1 reads SGHTA; CDR2 reads FQGNSA. The V and J ends lost 1 base and 0 bases respectively, with 10 bases between them. This CDR3 spans 16 amino acids. Written as DNA, the CDR3 is TGTGCCAGCAGCTTAGGGGCACGTAACTCTGGAAACACCATATATTTT. This sequence encodes CASSLGARNSGNTIYF.

The DNA for the CDR3 is TGTGCCAGCAGTGACACAGGGTCTCATTCACCCCTCCACTTT. It codes for CASSDTGSHSPLHF. The chain recombines TRBV6-4 with TRBJ1-6, with TRBD1 as a possible D gene (6 bases). The CDR3 has 14 residues. Trimming stripped 2 bases from V and 8 bases from J, with 10 bases between. Germline CDR1 reads MRHNA; CDR2 reads SNTAGT.

V and J are TRBV7-6 and TRBJ2-5; TRBD1 agrees at 8 bases. CDR3 length: 15 amino acids. The V gene's germline CDR1 is SGHVS and CDR2 FNYEAQ. V lost 3 bases, J lost 1 base, and 4 bases stayed unmatched. The CDR3 loop is CASSFRGQAQETQYF. CDR3 DNA: TGTGCCAGCAGCTTCCGGGGACAGGCCCAAGAGACCCAGTACTTC.

This chain joins TRBV6-6 and TRBJ2-7; tentatively, D is TRBD1 (7 bases). Trimming shortened V by 5 bases and J by 3 bases, and 23 bases separated the two germline ends. Germline V gene sequence: CDR1 MNHNY, CDR2 SVGAGI (reference sequence). The CDR3 extends over 17 amino acids. For the CDR3, the DNA is TGTGCCAGCAGTCCCCGCCAGGGGGGACCCCCTTTCTACGAGCAGTACTTC. Protein product: CASSPRQGGPPFYEQYF.